These T cell receptor beta chains were read from a single sample in a study of blood T cells in healthy people across ages. Each CDR3 protein is one row after TCRdb ran MiXCR on the 5' RACE reads. In the table there are under 2 million distinct CDR3 sequences, about 31% of which are singletons. Material: blood. These receptors all come from a woman in her twenties or thirties in good health. The CDR3 runs from the conserved cysteine through the conserved F or W. A D gene is named only where the DNA matches it firmly.

j_gene,d_gene,v_gene,CDR3aa
TRBJ2-7,-,TRBV2,CASSKRRQGPKGNEQYF
TRBJ2-5,-,TRBV20-1,CSARDRHSQETQYF
TRBJ1-1,-,TRBV7-2,CASKAVVNTEAFF
TRBJ2-1,TRBD2,TRBV27,CASSWTRYNEQFF
TRBJ1-5,-,TRBV5-1,CASSSSGGTQPQHF
TRBJ2-3,TRBD2,TRBV20-1,CSASGGERERLYTDTQYF
TRBJ1-2,TRBD1,TRBV6-2/TRBV6-3,CASNGQGTNYGYTF
TRBJ1-2,-,TRBV20-1,CSARDPIGYTF
TRBJ2-3,-,TRBV3-1,CASSRGRSRLSTDTQYF
TRBJ1-2,TRBD1,TRBV29-1,CSVETGPLYGYTF
TRBJ2-5,TRBD2,TRBV3-1,CASSKSGRGNQETQYF
TRBJ2-7,-,TRBV21-1,CASSKGGIIAIIPFYEQYF
TRBJ1-2,-,TRBV2,CASSEEMWASYGYTF
TRBJ2-5,TRBD2,TRBV4-2,CASSQGEGLAGQETQYF
TRBJ1-1,-,TRBV29-1,CSVDWGNTEAFF
TRBJ1-6,-,TRBV27,CASSLVGGSSSYNSPLHF
TRBJ2-4,-,TRBV27,CASSPRATTSMENIQYF
TRBJ2-7,TRBD2,TRBV29-1,CSAPTSGRVSYEQYF
TRBJ1-1,TRBD1,TRBV6-1,CASIEAVTGSTEAFF
TRBJ2-5,-,TRBV11-2,CASNRGVKETQYF
TRBJ2-7,TRBD1,TRBV29-1,CSVSRQGYEQYF
TRBJ2-5,TRBD1,TRBV6-1,CASSGNRGWIVSETQYF
TRBJ2-7,TRBD1,TRBV3-1,CASSWTGAGEQYF
TRBJ2-5,TRBD2,TRBV20-1,CSARDRGREIGETQYF
TRBJ2-2,-,TRBV5-1,CASSLDSPPTGELFF
TRBJ2-7,TRBD2,TRBV4-1,CASSQEERGGRYEQYF